These 16 T cell receptor beta chains were all obtained from the same sample, sequenced in a study of T-cell memory formation after mild COVID-19. Via MiXCR, TCRdb re-called the 5' RACE reads, giving one row per CDR3 protein. The table lists hundreds of thousands of distinct CDR3 sequences, 20% of them singletons. The sequencing input was PBMCs or a T cell subset sorted from them (not recorded which). Receptors originate from an adult woman who had mild COVID-19 (a few samples of this study predate the infection). Cell type and time point are not known.

V gene TRBV6-5 combines with J gene TRBJ1-1; the match to TRBD1 covers 10 bases. Germline CDR1 MNHEY, CDR2 SVGAGI. J gave up 5 bases and V 0 bases, and 3 bases lay outside the gene matches. This CDR3 is built from 15 residues. In nucleotides, the CDR3 is TGTGCCAGCAGTTACTCGGACAGGGGGTGGACTGAAGCTTTCTTT. Translating it yields CASSYSDRGWTEAFF.

This chain uses TRBV5-1 with TRBJ1-1; D uncertain. CDR1 and CDR2 from the germline V gene are SGHRS and YFSETQ. Trimming pared 0 bases from V and 7 bases from J, leaving 16 bases between. The CDR3 totals 15 residues. The CDR3 nucleotides read TGCGCCAGCAGCTTGGCTAGGACGGGTCTTAATGAAGCTTTCTTT. Translating it yields CASSLARTGLNEAFF.

This clonotype was found a few times. The V gene is TRBV5-1, the J gene TRBJ2-3, with D possibly being TRBD2 (7 bases). This CDR3 has 17 amino acids. Trimming removed 0 bases at V and 5 bases at J, with 19 bases between. Germline assignment: CDR1 SGHRS and CDR2 YFSETQ. The CDR3 coding sequence is TGCGCCAGCAGCTTGGATATTTTCGGGGGGCAAGGAGATACGCAGTATTTT. The encoded protein is CASSLDIFGGQGDTQYF.

The CDR3 here is CASSFPPGQGVGGEQYF. The CDR3 DNA reads TGTGCCAGCAGTTTCCCCCCCGGACAGGGGGTAGGAGGCGAGCAGTACTTC. This chain connects TRBV27 to TRBJ2-7, with TRBD1 matching 10 bases. V shed 3 bases, J shed 6 bases, and the junction held 14 bases outside the gene matches. This CDR3 region has 17 residues. From germline, CDR1 is MNHEY and CDR2 SMNVEV (reference sequence).

DNA of the CDR3: TGTGCCAGCAGCTCCCAAGCGCGAAACACTGAAGCTTTCTTT. Protein sequence: CASSSQARNTEAFF. The V call is TRBV7-2, the J call TRBJ1-1; D gene uncertain. Looked up from germline, CDR1 is SGHTA and CDR2 is FQGNSA. V lost 4 bases and J lost 2, with 11 bases in between. This CDR3 region has 14 residues.

CDR3 protein: CASSYWVGGPTNEKLFF. The CDR3 DNA is TGTGCCAGCAGTTACTGGGTAGGGGGCCCAACTAATGAAAAACTGTTTTTT. The chain links TRBV6-6 to TRBJ1-4, with TRBD1 identical over 7 bases. From germline, CDR1 is MNHNY and CDR2 SVGAGI (reference sequence). The CDR3 extends over 17 amino acids. J was trimmed by 0 bases and V by 1 base; bases with no gene match: 5.

This clonotype has at least ten counts. The chain carries TRBV18 and TRBJ2-1; the match to TRBD2 covers 8 bases. Germline V CDR1 and CDR2: KGHSH, LQKENI. V gave up 0 bases and J gave up 8 bases; unmatched junction bases: 9. The length of the CDR3 is 16 residues. In nucleotides, the CDR3 is TGTGCCAGCTCACCACCGGCGTTAGCGGGAAGGGATGAGCAGTTCTTC. Amino acid sequence: CASSPPALAGRDEQFF.

This clonotype was picked up a small number of times. V gene TRBV6-1 combines with J gene TRBJ2-1; 10 bases line up with TRBD1. CDR3 length equals 16 residues. Germline lookup yields CDR1 MNHNS and CDR2 SASEGT. The trim removed 4 bases at V and 2 bases at J, leaving 5 bases unmatched. Here the CDR3 DNA reads TGTGCCAGCAGTGTCCGGACAGGGGGGACCTACAATGAGCAGTTCTTC. This sequence encodes CASSVRTGGTYNEQFF.

The genes are TRBV11-2 and TRBJ2-7; 9 positions match TRBD1. V gave up 5 bases and J gave up 4 bases; unmatched junction bases: 6. Germline values: CDR1 SGHAT, CDR2 FQNNGV. The CDR3 loop spans 14 amino acids. The CDR3 sequence is CASSLTGGTYEQYF. The CDR3 DNA follows: TGTGCCAGCAGCCTGACAGGGGGTACGTACGAGCAGTACTTC.

The chain couples TRBV4-1 to TRBJ1-1, with a weak D call TRBD1 (6 bases). The CDR3 consists of 17 residues. V shed 2 bases and J shed 1 base, with 17 bases lying between them. CDR1 is MGHRA and CDR2 is YSYEKL in the germline V gene. CDR3 residues: CASSQHARLTGNTEAFF. As DNA, the CDR3 is TGCGCCAGCAGCCAACATGCCCGATTGACAGGGAACACTGAAGCTTTCTTT.

The sample holds a few counts of this clonotype. J is TRBJ1-6 and V is TRBV7-8; the D is unclear. Germline assignment: CDR1 SGHVS and CDR2 FQNEAQ. The CDR3 has 15 residues. The V end lost 2 bases, the J end lost 3 bases, and 8 bases lay between the germline ends. This CDR3 reads CASSLSRYYNSPLHF. The DNA for the CDR3 is TGTGCCAGCAGCTTATCCCGTTACTATAATTCACCCCTCCACTTT.

This chain connects TRBV30 to TRBJ1-3, with D possibly being TRBD1 (5 bases). CDR1 GTSNPN and CDR2 SVGIG come from the germline V gene (reference sequence). Trimming removed 0 bases at V and 0 bases at J, with 6 bases between. The CDR3 loop spans 14 amino acids. In nucleotides, the CDR3 is TGTGCCTGGAGTGTACAGGTCTCTGGAAACACCATATATTTT. This sequence encodes CAWSVQVSGNTIYF.

V and J are TRBV7-2 and TRBJ1-1; perhaps TRBD1 as D (5 bases). V lost 6 bases and J lost 8, with 16 bases in between. The germline V gene encodes CDR1 SGHTA and CDR2 FQGNSA. This CDR3 has 13 amino acids. The CDR3 sequence: CASRPTWGREAFF. The CDR3 DNA sequence: TGTGCCAGCAGACCAACGTGGGGCAGGGAAGCTTTCTTT. The whole variable domain, remainder taken from reference TRBV7-2 and TRBJ1-1, is GAGVSQSPSNKVTEKGKDVELRCDPISGHTALYWYRQSLGQGLEFLIYFQGNSAPDKSGLPSDRFSAERTGGSVSTLTIQRTQQEDSAVYLCASRPTWGREAFFGQGTRLTVV.

This clonotype was observed a handful of times. The genes are TRBV5-4 and TRBJ2-5; D is ambiguous. V was shortened by 2 bases and J by 5 bases, with 10 bases between the two germline ends. Germline V gene sequence: CDR1 SGHNT, CDR2 YYREEE (reference sequence). This CDR3 is 13 amino acids long. CDR3 nucleotide sequence: TGTGCCAGCAGCTTTTTTGGTACGGAGACCCAGTACTTC. Translation gives CASSFFGTETQYF.

V usage is TRBV14 and J usage is TRBJ2-5; 8 bases agree with TRBD2. In germline, CDR1 is SGHDN, CDR2 FVKESK. Germline trimming cut 8 bases from V and 8 bases from J; bases unmatched to any gene: 10. There are 13 residues in the CDR3. The CDR3 region has the DNA TGTGCCAGCCAGGGGTCCGGGAGGGACACCCAGTACTTC. Its protein product is CASQGSGRDTQYF.

CDR3 sequence: CASSFTKDQGTDTQYF. In DNA, the CDR3 is TGTGCCAGCAGTTTTACAAAGGACCAGGGCACAGATACGCAGTATTTT. This chain connects TRBV27 to TRBJ2-3; D gene unclear. Germline CDR1 is MNHEY and CDR2 is SMNVEV (reference sequence). Trimming took off 3 bases at V and 1 base at J, with 14 bases between the two ends. The CDR3 runs to 16 residues.